This TCR beta chain originates from a study of blood T cell repertoires in COVID-19. Overall study context: Whether acute or convalescent, the COVID-19 samples came from the United States, Italy and Spain.

This clone was seen a few times. In germline, CDR1 is KGHSH, CDR2 LQKENI. The CDR3 is made up of 16 amino acids. V lost 6 bases and J lost 4; bases outside the gene matches: 11. In the original processing: Amplification of reference gene primers was used by the study to estimate nucleated cell counts. Here immunoSEQ multiplex PCR was the method, and the copy in TCRdb shows in-frame clones only, minus some. That table is the source of V, J and clone size, and D and trimming were worked out from the DNA. The data contain about 220,000 clones, roughly 84% of them singletons. Sequenced sample: peripheral blood. V is TRBV18 and J is TRBJ2-7; TRBD1 matches 11 bases. The TCR originated in a woman of 80 years or more with acute or convalescent COVID-19. The CDR3 sequence: CASSSRDRGFRYEQYF. Here the CDR3 DNA reads TGTGCCAGCTCGTCTCGGGACAGGGGGTTCCGGTACGAGCAGTACTTC.